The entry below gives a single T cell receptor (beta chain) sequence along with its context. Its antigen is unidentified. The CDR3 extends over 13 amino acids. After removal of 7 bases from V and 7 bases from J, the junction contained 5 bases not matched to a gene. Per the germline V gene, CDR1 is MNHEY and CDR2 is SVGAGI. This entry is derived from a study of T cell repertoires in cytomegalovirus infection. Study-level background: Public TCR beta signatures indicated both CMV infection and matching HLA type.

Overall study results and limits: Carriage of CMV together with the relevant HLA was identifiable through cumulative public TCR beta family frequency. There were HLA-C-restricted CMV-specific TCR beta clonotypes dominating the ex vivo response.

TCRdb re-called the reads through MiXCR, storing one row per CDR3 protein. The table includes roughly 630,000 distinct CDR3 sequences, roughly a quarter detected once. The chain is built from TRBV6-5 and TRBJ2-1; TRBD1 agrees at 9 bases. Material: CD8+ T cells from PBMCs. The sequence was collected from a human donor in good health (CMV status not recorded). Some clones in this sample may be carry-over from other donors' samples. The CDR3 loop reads CASIGTGKNEQFF. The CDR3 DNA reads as TGTGCCAGCATCGGGACAGGGAAAAATGAGCAGTTCTTC.